This entry concerns a single T cell receptor (beta chain). This clonotype appeared many times. The target of this receptor is not known. Base qualities are not recorded, but no much larger clone differs from it by a single base. Sequenced using an Illumina NovaSeq 6000. TCRalpha and TCRbeta cDNA libraries were constructed by 5'RACE with constant-segment primers, with sample barcodes and unique molecular identifiers being introduced. RNA was extracted from every sample with Trizol reagent. Libraries were amplified in two PCR steps, with a second sample barcode and Illumina TruSeq adapters added in the second step. Sequencing of libraries was performed on an Illumina NovaSeq with 2 x 150 bp paired-end reads. Regarding the original processing steps: Reads were demultiplexed and collapsed into UMI-guided consensus sequences with migec v1.2.7. Using mixcr v2.1.11, UMI consensuses were aligned to TRA and TRB V and J templates and then assembled into clonotypes. A clonotype was counted as expanded or contracted only when both edgeR and NoisET called the clonotype significant, with the noise models trained on biological replicates. For edgeR calls, a false discovery rate-adjusted p below 0.01 and a log2 fold-change threshold of 1 were applied. As an exploratory analysis of dynamics, max-normalized trajectories of the 1000 most abundant clonotypes were examined by PCA with hierarchical clustering. Each responding clone was given a CD4 or CD8 phenotype based on the CD4+ and CD8+ repertoires, which had been sequenced separately. TCRdb took the public reads, trimmed them with fastp at Q25, ran MiXCR for clone calling and kept in-frame beta chains. A single entry per CDR3 protein holds the most common genes and DNA from its merged rows. The V and J calls and clone size come from TCRdb's table, not from the authors' own analysis. The sample yields 250,000 to 350,000 distinct CDR3 sequences; about 17% were counted once. The ten largest account for roughly 23% of the sample.

This sample was included in a study of T-cell memory formation after mild COVID-19 (dated by TCRdb to the early 2020s). Study-wide context: Most TCR sequence clusters were specific to one of the two donors. In two donors, T-cell clones that expanded and contracted after mild COVID-19 were followed by sequencing TCRalpha and TCRbeta repertoires longitudinally. Two young, previously healthy adult volunteers, one female and one male, were included in the cohort.

Overall study results and their limits: The study covered only a couple of mild cases, and larger cohorts including severe cases with pre-infection samples were considered necessary. Contracting CD4+ clones appeared mostly in the CM and EM memory subsets, whereas CD8+ clones were enriched in EMRA. Some responding clones were found in pre-infection memory, which suggests that pre-existing cross-reactive memory T cells took part in the SARS-CoV-2 response. Balanced CD4/CD8 phenotypes were observed for clones contracting from day 15 to 85, whereas a bias towards CD4+ was observed for a second wave of clones expanding from day 15 to 37. Whether the second-wave clones peaking on day 37 were SARS-CoV-2 specific was not confirmed.

CDR1 and CDR2, looked up from the germline V gene (reference sequence), are LNHDA and SQIVND. Counted from cysteine to phenylalanine, this CDR3 has 15 amino acids. Only the CDR3 part of the read is kept: 45 bases, read in frame from the first base. For this chain, trimming is 6 bases at the V end and 8 bases at the J end, and the number of junction bases without a gene match is 13. Ficoll-Paque density gradient centrifugation was used to isolate PBMCs. The chain is encoded by TRBV19 joined to TRBJ2-1, with 7 bases aligning to TRBD2. Source material: PBMCs or a T cell subset sorted from them (not recorded which). The TCR comes from a man between 18 and 35 years old who had mild COVID-19 (a few samples of this study predate the infection). The sample titles of this study are shuffled in the database, so cell type and time point are left out; the donor was told from shared clones. The CDR3 amino acid sequence is: CASRPTSVSFDEQFF. The DNA reads TGTGCCAGTAGGCCCACTAGCGTCTCGTTCGATGAGCAGTTCTTC.